Detailed here is one TCR beta chain. What it recognizes is unknown. These data originate in a study of beta chain features in type 1 diabetes. About the research overall: Age, gender and cell yields were similar between patients and healthy donors.

Overall study results and limits: The naive, central memory and Treg TCRB repertoires looked more alike in patients than they did in healthy donors. Individuals with type 1 diabetes displayed fewer insertions and more deletions at VDJ junctions. The study found moderately but significantly shorter TCRB CDR3s in all four CD4+ subsets of Type 1 diabetes patients.

Germline lookup yields CDR1 SGHRS and CDR2 YFSETQ. This CDR3 has 13 amino acids. Trimming stripped 1 base from V and 2 bases from J, with 7 bases between. Isolated RNA was reverse transcribed in full, so expressed TCRB transcripts were sequenced. The protocol was immunoSEQ multiplex PCR, while the TCRdb copy is restricted to in-frame clones and leaves out a portion. Of 45,000 to 65,000 clones listed, 52% are singletons. This chain connects TRBV5-1 to TRBJ2-7, with a possible D match to TRBD2 (5 bases). The sequenced sample was Tregs from blood. The receptor was derived from a woman aged 40 to 55 with type 1 diabetes. CDR3 protein: CASSLYGAYEQYF. The CDR3 DNA reads TGCGCCAGCAGCTTGTACGGGGCCTACGAGCAGTACTTC.